This TCR beta chain stems from a study of T cell clonality in common variable immunodeficiency (dated by TCRdb to the mid-2010s). Broader findings and caveats from the paper: Increased TCRbeta clonality was found in CVID subjects compared with healthy controls (t-test p = 0.018), with the increase being most characteristic of about a third of subjects. Even though DNA input was equal, the average per sample came to 82,000 or so unique sequences for controls compared with around 33,000 for CVID samples. Fewer TCRbeta clones were shared among CVID subjects than among healthy controls (p < 0.0001). Reportedly, TCRbeta sequences from CVID had fewer deletions and N-nucleotide insertions, and highly modified clones with 13 or more V deletions were absent from CVID. According to the authors, figuring out what caused the increased clonality in CVID would require sequencing the repertoires of T cell subpopulations. Correlations of repertoire features with clinical complications were constrained by heterogeneity among patients within the CVID cohort.

Its CDR3 holds 14 amino acids, cysteine through phenylalanine. Only the CDR3 bases that were read are kept: 33 of them, in frame from base 1. The germline V gene (reference sequence) provides CDR1 SSHAT and CDR2 FNYEAQ. This clone was seen more than once but under ten times. Its antigen is not yet known. One end of the junction is discordant with germline, which a read error may explain. The DNA ends 3 residues before the CDR3 does, and the rest of the CDR3 is filled in from the germline J gene. Most CVID patients and most healthy controls were of Caucasian heritage. Heparinized peripheral whole blood samples of 5 to 8 ml were collected from each donor. TCRbeta CDR3 repertoires were sequenced from genomic DNA of adults with common variable immune deficiency (CVID) and healthy adult controls. There were approximately 22 healthy adult volunteers in the control group (around twelve female and ten or so male), ranging in age from roughly 20 to 70 years, with a mean age of around 35. Diluted blood was density-centrifuged over Hypaque 1077 or Ficoll-Paque to isolate peripheral blood mononuclear cells. Unsorted mononuclear cells served as the source of genomic DNA, which was extracted either by Qiagen column purification or by a centrifugation-based method.

For sequencing input, CVID and control samples contributed equivalent amounts of genomic DNA. For every sample, a 60 bp segment covering the rearranged TCRbeta CDR3 region was amplified and then sequenced. The immunoSEQ assay, a bias-corrected multiplex PCR combined with high-throughput sequencing, was used to amplify TCRbeta. As for the authors' bioinformatics: Every unique nucleotide sequence was considered a clone and was annotated with V, D and J genes, copy number and frequency. Sequences were labeled productive if in frame, and non-productive if out of frame or containing stop codons. As previously described, Shannon's entropy was used to calculate clonality. Mean CDR3 Kyte-Doolittle hydropathy was derived from the predicted amino acid sequences of productive clones. Using the R hclust function, scaled V gene usage was clustered hierarchically with Manhattan distance and complete linkage. To assess clone sharing by CDR3 amino acid sequence, 12 repertoires per group were resampled over 100 rounds. The repertoires were searched for about 70 published EBV-specific TCRbeta sequences and 245 published CMV-specific TCRbeta sequences. A couple of CVID samples that yielded fewer than 10,000 sequences were excluded from the analysis, so roughly 40 CVID repertoires were retained. Drawn from immuneACCESS, this table holds only the in-frame rearrangements with V and J called that TCRdb kept. Clones are partly lost; checked studies trace under half to an unresolved V gene and leave the rest unexplained. D and trimming come from the DNA, and the V and J calls and clone size come from that table. This sample was tabulated with approximately 37,000 clones, among which there are no singletons. The ten largest account for approximately 9.4% of the sample.

The receptor was isolated from a person aged 18 to 70 in good health. Sequencing input: peripheral blood mononuclear cells. The rearrangement combines TRBV7-7 with TRBJ2-5; the D gene assignment is ambiguous. For the CDR3, the sequence is CASSLGASLQTQYF. The covered CDR3 bases are TGTGCTAGCAGCTTAGGCGCGAGCCTTCAGACC.